The T cell receptor (beta chain) under discussion was sequenced for a study of T cell responses to AZD1222 COVID-19 vaccine. V trimming: 4 bases; J trimming: 3 bases; junction bases outside the gene matches: 15. Germline-derived CDR1 and CDR2 are MGHRA and YSYEKL. The CDR3 sequence is 19 residues long. The assay was immunoSEQ multiplex PCR, and TCRdb's table has in-frame clones only and misses some. The sample holds fewer than 150,000 clones, around nine tenths seen once. This clonotype was sampled from an adult who received the AZD1222 COVID-19 vaccine. The chain couples TRBV4-1 to TRBJ2-1, with 10 nucleotides matching TRBD1. The source material was peripheral blood, sampled 28 days after the second AZD1222 dose. Here the CDR3 reads CASSRGDRGLEDGYNEQFF. Here the CDR3 DNA reads TGCGCCAGCAGCCGCGGGGACAGGGGCCTTGAGGATGGCTACAATGAGCAGTTCTTC.